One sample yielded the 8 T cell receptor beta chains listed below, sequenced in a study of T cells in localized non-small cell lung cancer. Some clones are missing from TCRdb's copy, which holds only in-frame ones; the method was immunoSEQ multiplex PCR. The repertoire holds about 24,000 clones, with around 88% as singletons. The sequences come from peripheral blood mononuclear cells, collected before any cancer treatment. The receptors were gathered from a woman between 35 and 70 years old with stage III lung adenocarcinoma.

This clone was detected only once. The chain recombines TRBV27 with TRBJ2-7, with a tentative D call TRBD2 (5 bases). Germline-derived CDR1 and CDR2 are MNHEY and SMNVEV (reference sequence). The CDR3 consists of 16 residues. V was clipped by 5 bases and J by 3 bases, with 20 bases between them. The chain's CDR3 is CASSPQVRLAVYEQYF. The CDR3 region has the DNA TGTGCCAGCAGTCCGCAGGTGCGGCTAGCAGTCTACGAGCAGTACTTC.

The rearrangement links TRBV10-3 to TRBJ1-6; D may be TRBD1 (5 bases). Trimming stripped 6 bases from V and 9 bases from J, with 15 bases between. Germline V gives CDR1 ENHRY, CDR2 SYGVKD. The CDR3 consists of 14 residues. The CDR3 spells CAISSGTARSPLHF. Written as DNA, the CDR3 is TGTGCCATCAGCTCCGGGACTGCCCGTTCACCCCTCCACTTT.

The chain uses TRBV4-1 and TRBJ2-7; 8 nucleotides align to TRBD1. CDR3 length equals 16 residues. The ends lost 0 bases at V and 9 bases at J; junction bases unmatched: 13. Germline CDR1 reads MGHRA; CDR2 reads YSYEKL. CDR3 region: CASSQEVGQGSLGQYF. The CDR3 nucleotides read TGCGCCAGCAGCCAAGAGGTCGGACAGGGAAGTCTAGGGCAGTACTTC.

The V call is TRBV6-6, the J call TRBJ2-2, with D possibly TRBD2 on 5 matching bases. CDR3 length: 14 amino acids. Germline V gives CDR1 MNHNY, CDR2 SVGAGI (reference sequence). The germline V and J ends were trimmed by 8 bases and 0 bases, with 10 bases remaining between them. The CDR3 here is CASPRTANTGELFF. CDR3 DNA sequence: TGTGCCAGCCCGAGGACTGCGAACACCGGGGAGCTGTTTTTT.

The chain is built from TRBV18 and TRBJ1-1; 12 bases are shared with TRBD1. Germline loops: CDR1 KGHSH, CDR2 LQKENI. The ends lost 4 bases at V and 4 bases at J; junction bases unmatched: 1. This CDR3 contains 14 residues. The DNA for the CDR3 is TGTGCCAGCTCACGGGACAGGGGGCGCACTGAAGCTTTCTTT. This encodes CASSRDRGRTEAFF.

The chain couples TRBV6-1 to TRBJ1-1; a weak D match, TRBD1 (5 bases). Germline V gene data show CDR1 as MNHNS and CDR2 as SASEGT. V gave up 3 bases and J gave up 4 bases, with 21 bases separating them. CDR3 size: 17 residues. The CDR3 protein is CASSDYKRRGSGTEAFF. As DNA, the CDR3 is TGTGCCAGCAGTGACTATAAGCGACGGGGGAGCGGCACTGAAGCTTTCTTT.

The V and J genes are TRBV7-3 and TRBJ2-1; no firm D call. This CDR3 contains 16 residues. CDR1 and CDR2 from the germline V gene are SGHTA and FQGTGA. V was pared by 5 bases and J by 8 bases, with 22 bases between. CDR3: CASSHSAGSGGYEQFF. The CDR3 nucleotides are TGTGCCAGCAGCCACTCCGCCGGGTCCGGTGGCTATGAGCAGTTCTTC.

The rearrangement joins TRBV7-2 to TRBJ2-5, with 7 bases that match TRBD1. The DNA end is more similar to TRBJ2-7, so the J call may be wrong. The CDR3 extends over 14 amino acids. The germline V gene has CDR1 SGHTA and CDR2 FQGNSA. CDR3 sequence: CASSLAGQSYEQYF. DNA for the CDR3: TGTGCCAGCAGCTTAGCGGGACAGTCCTACGAGCAGTACTTC.